The 22 T cell receptor beta chains below come from one sample, sequenced in a study of blood T cell repertoires in COVID-19. Measured with immunoSEQ multiplex PCR; TCRdb has only the in-frame clones, and not every one. The repertoire holds tens of thousands of clones, with approximately 78% as singletons. The sequencing input was peripheral blood. The receptor source for this set is a human donor in a cohort sampled during active COVID-19.

The rearrangement joins TRBV5-1 to TRBJ1-2, with TRBD1 matching over 8 bases. The V and J ends lost 4 bases and 4 bases, in that order; junction bases with no gene match: 6. Germline V gene lookup returns CDR1 SGHRS and CDR2 YFSETQ. This CDR3 contains 14 residues. The CDR3 region is CASSPRTGSYGYTF. CDR3 nucleotide sequence: TGCGCCAGCAGCCCTAGGACAGGGAGCTATGGCTACACCTTC.

The V gene is TRBV19, the J gene TRBJ2-5, with TRBD1 matching 9 bases. The end of the DNA fits TRBJ2-7 better, so the J call may be wrong. There are 13 residues in the CDR3. Germline V CDR1 and CDR2: LNHDA, SQIVND (reference sequence). The CDR3 reads CASSTDRGYEQYF. The CDR3 region has the DNA TGTGCCAGTAGTACGGACAGGGGATACGAGCAGTACTTC.

The CDR3 loop reads CASSLYRDRDTQYF. CDR3 DNA: TGTGCCAGCAGTTTATACCGGGACAGAGATACGCAGTATTTT. The chain recombines TRBV6-2 or TRBV6-3 with TRBJ2-3, with 7 bases lining up with TRBD1. Per the germline V gene, CDR1 is MNHEY and CDR2 is SVGEGT. The CDR3 is 14 amino acids. V trimming: 4 bases; J trimming: 5 bases; junction bases outside the gene matches: 6.

The chain combines TRBV7-9 with TRBJ2-1; D call uncertain. The CDR3 extends over 13 amino acids. Trimming removed 1 base from V and 5 bases from J, with 6 bases in between. Germline values: CDR1 SEHNR, CDR2 FQNEAQ (reference sequence). The CDR3 spells CASSLGADNEQFF. The CDR3 coding sequence is TGTGCCAGCAGCTTAGGGGCAGACAATGAGCAGTTCTTC.

The CDR3 DNA reads as TGTGCCAGCAGCCCTGAGGCCCGTCAGCCCCAGCATTTT. This translates into CASSPEARQPQHF. V usage is TRBV7-2 and J usage is TRBJ1-5; D ambiguous. Trimming cost V 5 bases and J 6 bases, with 11 bases left between them. The CDR3 is 13 amino acids. Germline V gives CDR1 SGHTA, CDR2 FQGNSA. Full variable domain (rest looked up from reference TRBV7-2 and TRBJ1-5): GAGVSQSPSNKVTEKGKDVELRCDPISGHTALYWYRQSLGQGLEFLIYFQGNSAPDKSGLPSDRFSAERTGGSVSTLTIQRTQQEDSAVYLCASSPEARQPQHFGDGTRLSIL.

The sample holds one count of this clone. CDR3 sequence (DNA): TGTGCCAGCAGTGTCCGAGGTATTGAGACCCAGTACTTC. Residues: CASSVRGIETQYF. The chain employs TRBV2 and TRBJ2-5, with unresolved D. The CDR3 totals 13 residues. V was pared by 4 bases and J by 5 bases, with 11 bases between. The germline CDR1 and CDR2 sequences are SNHLY and FYNNEI.

As DNA, the CDR3 is TGTGCCAGCAGCGTACTAGCGGGAGGAACAGAGACCCAGTACTTC. It yields the protein CASSVLAGGTETQYF. The chain recombines TRBV9 with TRBJ2-5; 11 bases are shared with TRBD2. Trimming at V came to 1 base and at J to 4 bases, leaving 3 bases not matched to a gene. This CDR3 spans 15 amino acids. Germline CDR1 is SGDLS and CDR2 is YYNGEE. The variable domain in full, with the rest retrieved from reference TRBV9 and TRBJ2-5, is DSGVTQTPKHLITATGQRVTLRCSPRSGDLSVYWYQQSLDQGLQFLIQYYNGEERAKGNILERFSAQQFPDLHSELNLSSLELGDSALYFCASSVLAGGTETQYFGPGTRLLVL.

This rearrangement joins TRBV5-4 to TRBJ2-2, with 7 positions matching TRBD1. Trimming took 0 bases from V and 1 from J; bases not matched to a gene: 0. Germline V lookup: CDR1 SGHNT, CDR2 YYREEE (reference sequence). CDR3 size: 15 residues. The DNA for the CDR3 is TGTGCCAGCAGCTTGGGGGACAGGAACACCGGGGAGCTGTTTTTT. Protein sequence: CASSLGDRNTGELFF.

The chain couples TRBV28 to TRBJ2-2, with D uncertain. The CDR3 covers 15 residues. CDR1 is MDHEN, CDR2 SYDVKM, per germline. Trimming removed 5 bases from V and 1 base from J, with 11 bases in between. Here the CDR3 DNA reads TGTGCCAGCAGTCCAACCCACTTGAACACCGGGGAGCTGTTTTTT. Protein: CASSPTHLNTGELFF. Drawing the rest from reference TRBV28 and TRBJ2-2, the complete variable domain is DVKVTQSSRYLVKRTGEKVFLECVQDMDHENMFWYRQDPGLGLRLIYFSYDVKMKEKGDIPEGYSVSREKKERFSLILESASTNQTSMYLCASSPTHLNTGELFFGEGSRLTVL.

Here the CDR3 reads CAAGRGLNRDGYTF. The CDR3 DNA is TGTGCTGCAGGGAGGGGGTTGAACAGGGATGGCTACACCTTC. The chain combines TRBV19 with TRBJ1-2; possibly TRBD1 for D (6 bases). The CDR3 extends over 14 amino acids. Looked up from germline, CDR1 is LNHDA and CDR2 is SQIVND (reference sequence).

DNA of the CDR3: TGTGCCAGCCTTAAGACAGCCGACTCACCCCTCCACTTT. It codes for CASLKTADSPLHF. V gene TRBV7-9 combines with J gene TRBJ1-6, with D possibly matching TRBD1 (5 bases). This CDR3 region has 13 residues. Germline lookup yields CDR1 SEHNR and CDR2 FQNEAQ (reference sequence). V lost 8 bases and J lost 10, with 15 bases in between.

This clone was picked up a small number of times. This sequence joins TRBV12-3 or TRBV12-4 and TRBJ1-6, with a tentative D call TRBD1 (5 bases). The germline V and J ends were trimmed by 2 bases and 10 bases, with 9 bases remaining between them. The CDR3 is 13 residues long. The CDR3 coding sequence is TGTGCCAGCAGTTTACAACAGGAGTCACCCCTCCACTTT. Translation: CASSLQQESPLHF.

The V gene is TRBV7-9, the J gene TRBJ1-6; 8 nucleotides agree with TRBD1. CDR1 and CDR2 from the germline V gene are SEHNR and FQNEAQ (reference sequence). This CDR3 is built from 16 residues. J lost 7 bases, V lost 4 bases, and 9 bases had no gene match. The CDR3 protein is CASSSQGAPGNSPLHF. CDR3 nucleotides: TGTGCCAGCAGCTCCCAGGGGGCGCCCGGCAATTCACCCCTCCACTTT.

The chain recombines TRBV5-1 with TRBJ2-7, with 9 nucleotides matching TRBD2. The CDR3 consists of 15 residues. V shed 0 bases and J 3 bases; nucleotides not matched to a gene: 4. The germline V gene encodes CDR1 SGHRS and CDR2 YFSETQ. CDR3 sequence reads: CASSLGGTSYYEQYF. CDR3 DNA: TGCGCCAGCAGCTTGGGGGGGACTAGCTACTACGAGCAGTACTTC.

The chain combines TRBV5-6 with TRBJ2-1, with D possibly TRBD2 on 5 matching bases. This CDR3 contains 16 residues. Trimming cost V 4 bases and J 6 bases, with 20 bases left between them. CDR1 and CDR2 (germline): SGHDT, YYEEEE. CDR3 DNA: TGTGCCAGCAGCAAGGCGGTTCGAGCGGAGCTCAATGAGCAGTTCTTC. This encodes CASSKAVRAELNEQFF.

The chain joins TRBV11-2 to TRBJ1-3; TRBD1 aligns across 12 bases. This CDR3 spans 17 amino acids. Trimming at V came to 6 bases and at J to 7 bases, leaving 13 bases not matched to a gene. Germline V lookup: CDR1 SGHAT, CDR2 FQNNGV. The CDR3 DNA sequence: TGTGCCAGCAGTACAATCTCCTGGGACAGGGGGCGCAACACCATATATTTT. Translating gives CASSTISWDRGRNTIYF.

This clone was seen just once. The genes are TRBV9 and TRBJ2-3; 7 nucleotides line up with TRBD2. The CDR3 loop spans 14 amino acids. From germline, CDR1 is SGDLS and CDR2 YYNGEE. J gave up 14 bases and V 4 bases, and 16 bases lay outside the gene matches. The CDR3 nucleotides read TGTGCCAGCAGCCCAATGGAGATAGCGGGCCGGGGGTATTTT. Amino acid sequence: CASSPMEIAGRGYF.

J is TRBJ2-7 and V is TRBV6-5; TRBD1 is a possible D gene (5 bases). This CDR3 has 14 amino acids. CDR1 and CDR2 (germline): MNHEY, SVGAGI. V was cut by 5 bases and J by 6 bases, with 17 bases left in between. DNA for the CDR3: TGTGCCAGCAGTATGGATGGGGCTCTTATCGAGCAGTACTTC. Amino acid sequence: CASSMDGALIEQYF.

This clone has only one observation. The rearrangement uses TRBV20-1 and TRBJ1-6, with TRBD1 matching 7 bases. V shed 2 bases, J shed 16 bases, and the junction held 5 bases outside the gene matches. The length of the CDR3 is 11 residues. Germline CDR1 DFQATT, CDR2 SNEGSKA (reference sequence). The CDR3 DNA reads TGCAGTGCTAGACAGGGGGGACCTCTCCACTTT. Amino acid sequence: CSARQGGPLHF.

This clone occurred a few times. This chain joins TRBV15 and TRBJ1-4, with D maybe TRBD1 (6 bases). The CDR3 totals 17 residues. V shed 0 bases and J shed 6 bases, with 17 bases lying between them. Germline V lookup: CDR1 LNHNV, CDR2 YYDKDF (reference sequence). CDR3 DNA sequence: TGTGCCACCAGCAGAGAGTATCTTGGACAGTCTGATGAAAAACTGTTTTTT. Amino acids: CATSREYLGQSDEKLFF.

This clone was found once. The chain carries TRBV9 and TRBJ2-5; D possibly corresponds to TRBD2 (6 bases). Germline CDR1 reads SGDLS; CDR2 reads YYNGEE. The CDR3 extends over 13 amino acids. Trimming left V 6 bases short and J 1 base short, with 10 bases between. This chain's CDR3 is CASTGEAQETQYF. For the CDR3, the DNA is TGTGCCAGCACCGGGGAGGCCCAAGAGACCCAGTACTTC.

This chain uses TRBV13 with TRBJ2-5, with TRBD2 as a possible D gene (6 bases). Germline V gene lookup returns CDR1 PRHDT and CDR2 FYEKMQ (reference sequence). V was shortened by 2 bases and J by 2 bases, with 6 bases between the two germline ends. This CDR3 is built from 13 residues. The CDR3 DNA is TGTGCCAGCAGCTTACGGGGGCAAGAGACCCAGTACTTC. This codes for CASSLRGQETQYF.